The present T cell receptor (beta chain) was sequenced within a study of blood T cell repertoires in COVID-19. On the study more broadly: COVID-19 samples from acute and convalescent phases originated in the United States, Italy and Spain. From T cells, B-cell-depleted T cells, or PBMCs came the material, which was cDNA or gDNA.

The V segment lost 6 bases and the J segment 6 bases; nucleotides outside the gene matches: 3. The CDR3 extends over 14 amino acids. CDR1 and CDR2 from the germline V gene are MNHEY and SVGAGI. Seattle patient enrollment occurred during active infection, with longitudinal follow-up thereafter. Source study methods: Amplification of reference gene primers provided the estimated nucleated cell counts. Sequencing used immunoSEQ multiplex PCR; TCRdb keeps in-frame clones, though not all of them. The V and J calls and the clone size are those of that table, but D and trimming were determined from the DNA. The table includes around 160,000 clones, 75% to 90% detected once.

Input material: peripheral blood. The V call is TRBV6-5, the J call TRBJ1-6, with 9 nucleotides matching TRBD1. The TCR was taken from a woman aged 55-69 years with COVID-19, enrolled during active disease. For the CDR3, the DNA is TGTGCCAGCAGCCGACAGGGGGGTAATTCACCCCTCCACTTT. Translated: CASSRQGGNSPLHF.